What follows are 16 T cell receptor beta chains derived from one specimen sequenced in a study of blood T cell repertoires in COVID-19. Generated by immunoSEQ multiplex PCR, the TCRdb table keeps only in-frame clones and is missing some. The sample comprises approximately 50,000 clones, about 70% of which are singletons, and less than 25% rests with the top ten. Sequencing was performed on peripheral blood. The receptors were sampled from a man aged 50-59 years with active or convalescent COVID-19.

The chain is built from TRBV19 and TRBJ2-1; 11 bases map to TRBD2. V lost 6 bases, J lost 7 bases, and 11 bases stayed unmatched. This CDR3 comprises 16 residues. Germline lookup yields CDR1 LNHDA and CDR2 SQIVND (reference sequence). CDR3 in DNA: TGTGCCAGTAGCCCAATCGGACTAGCGGGCGGGAATGAGCAGTTCTTC. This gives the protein CASSPIGLAGGNEQFF.

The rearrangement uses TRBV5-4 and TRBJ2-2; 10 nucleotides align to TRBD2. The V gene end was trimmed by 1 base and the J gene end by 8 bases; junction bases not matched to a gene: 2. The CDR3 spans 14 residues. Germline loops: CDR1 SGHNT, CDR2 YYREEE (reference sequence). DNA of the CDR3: TGTGCCAGCAGCTTGACTAGCGGGGTTGGGGAGCTGTTTTTT. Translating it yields CASSLTSGVGELFF. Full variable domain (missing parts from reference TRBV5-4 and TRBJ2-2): ETGVTQSPTHLIKTRGQQVTLRCSSQSGHNTVSWYQQALGQGPQFIFQYYREEENGRGNFPPRFSGLQFPNYSSELNVNALELDDSALYLCASSLTSGVGELFFGEGSRLTVL.

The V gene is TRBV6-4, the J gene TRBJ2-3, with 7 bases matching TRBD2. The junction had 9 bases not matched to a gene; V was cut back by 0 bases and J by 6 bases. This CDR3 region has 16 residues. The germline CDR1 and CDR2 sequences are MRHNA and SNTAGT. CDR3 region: CASSDSGAGPPDTQYF. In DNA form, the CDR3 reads TGTGCCAGCAGTGACTCGGGAGCGGGGCCACCGGATACGCAGTATTTT.

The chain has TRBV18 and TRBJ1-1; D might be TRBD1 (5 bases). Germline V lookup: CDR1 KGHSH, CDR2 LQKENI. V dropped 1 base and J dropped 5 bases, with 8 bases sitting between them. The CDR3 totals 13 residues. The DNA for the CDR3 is TGTGCCAGCTCACCACGTGGGGGGACTGAAGCTTTCTTT. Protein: CASSPRGGTEAFF.

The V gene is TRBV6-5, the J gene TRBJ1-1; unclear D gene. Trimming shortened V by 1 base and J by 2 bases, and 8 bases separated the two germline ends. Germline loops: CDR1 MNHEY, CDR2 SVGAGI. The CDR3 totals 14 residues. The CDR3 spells CASSYLTDNTEAFF. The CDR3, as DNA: TGTGCCAGCAGTTACTTGACTGACAACACTGAAGCTTTCTTT.

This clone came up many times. CDR3 loop: CAWSGAYRQAEAFF. CDR3 nucleotide sequence: TGTGCCTGGAGTGGGGCGTATCGACAGGCGGAAGCTTTCTTT. The chain couples TRBV30 to TRBJ1-1; a weak D match, TRBD1 (6 bases). The CDR3 has 14 amino acids. Trimming removed 1 base from V and 8 bases from J, with 17 bases in between. The germline gives CDR1 GTSNPN, CDR2 SVGIG (reference sequence).

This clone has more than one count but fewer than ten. CDR3 sequence reads: CASSLGGGSQETQYF. CDR3 DNA sequence: TGTGCCAGCAGCCTTGGGGGAGGGTCCCAAGAGACCCAGTACTTC. The V gene is TRBV3-1 (or the pseudogene TRBV3-2), the J gene TRBJ2-5, with TRBD2 identical over 7 bases. The CDR3 has 15 residues. Looked up from germline, CDR1 is LGHDT and CDR2 is YNNKEL (reference sequence). V lost 4 bases and J lost 1; bases outside the gene matches: 6.

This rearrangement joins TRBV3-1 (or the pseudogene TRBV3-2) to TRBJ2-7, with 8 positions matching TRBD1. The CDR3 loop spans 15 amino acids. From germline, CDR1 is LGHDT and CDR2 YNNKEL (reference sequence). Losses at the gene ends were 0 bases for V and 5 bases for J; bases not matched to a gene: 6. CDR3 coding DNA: TGTGCCAGCAGCCAAGATCTCCCGGACAGGGACGAGCAGTACTTC. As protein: CASSQDLPDRDEQYF.

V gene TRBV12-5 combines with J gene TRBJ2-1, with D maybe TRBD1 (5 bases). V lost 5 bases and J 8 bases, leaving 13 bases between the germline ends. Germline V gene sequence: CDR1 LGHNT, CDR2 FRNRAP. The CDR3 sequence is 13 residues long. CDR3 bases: TGTGCTAGTGGTACAGGCCAGTGGGATGAGCAGTTCTTC. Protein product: CASGTGQWDEQFF.

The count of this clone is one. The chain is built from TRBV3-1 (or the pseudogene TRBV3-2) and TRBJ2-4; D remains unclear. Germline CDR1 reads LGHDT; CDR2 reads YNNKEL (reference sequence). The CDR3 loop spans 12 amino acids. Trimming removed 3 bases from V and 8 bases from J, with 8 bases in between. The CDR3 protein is CASSQQEDIQYF. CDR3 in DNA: TGTGCCAGCAGCCAGCAGGAAGACATTCAGTACTTC.

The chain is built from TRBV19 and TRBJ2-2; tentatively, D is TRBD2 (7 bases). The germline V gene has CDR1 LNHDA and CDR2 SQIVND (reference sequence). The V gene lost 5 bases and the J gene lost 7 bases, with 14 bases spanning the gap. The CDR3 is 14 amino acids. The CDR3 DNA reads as TGTGCCAGTAGTCGGCGCGGGGGCGACGGGGAGCTGTTTTTT. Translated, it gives CASSRRGGDGELFF.

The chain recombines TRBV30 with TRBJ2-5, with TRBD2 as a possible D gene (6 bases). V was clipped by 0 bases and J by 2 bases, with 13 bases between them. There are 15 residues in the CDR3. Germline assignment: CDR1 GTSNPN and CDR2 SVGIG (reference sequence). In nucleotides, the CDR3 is TGTGCCTGGAGTGTGGGGCGGGGATTTCAAGAGACCCAGTACTTC. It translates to CAWSVGRGFQETQYF. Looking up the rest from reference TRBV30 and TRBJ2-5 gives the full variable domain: SQTIHQWPATLVQPVGSPLSLECTVEGTSNPNLYWYRQAAGRGLQLLFYSVGIGQISSEVPQNLSASRPQDRQFILSSKKLLLSDSGFYLCAWSVGRGFQETQYFGPGTRLLVL.

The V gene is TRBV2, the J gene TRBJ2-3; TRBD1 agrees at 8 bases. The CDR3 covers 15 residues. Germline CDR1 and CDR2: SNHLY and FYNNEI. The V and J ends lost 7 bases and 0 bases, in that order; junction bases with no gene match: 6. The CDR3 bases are TGTGCCAGCACGGTCCAGGGGGCTAGCACAGATACGCAGTATTTT. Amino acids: CASTVQGASTDTQYF. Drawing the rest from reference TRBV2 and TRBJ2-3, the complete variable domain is EPEVTQTPSHQVTQMGQEVILRCVPISNHLYFYWYRQILGQKVEFLVSFYNNEISEKSEIFDDQFSVERPDGSNFTLKIRSTKLEDSAMYFCASTVQGASTDTQYFGPGTRLTVL.

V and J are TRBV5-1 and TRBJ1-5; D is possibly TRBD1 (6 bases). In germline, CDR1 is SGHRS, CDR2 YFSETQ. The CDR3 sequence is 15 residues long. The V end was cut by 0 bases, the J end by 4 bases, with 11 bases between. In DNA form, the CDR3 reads TGCGCCAGCAGCTTGGAGACAGGTCGGAATCAGCCCCAGCATTTT. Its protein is CASSLETGRNQPQHF. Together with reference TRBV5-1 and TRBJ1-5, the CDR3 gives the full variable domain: KAGVTQTPRYLIKTRGQQVTLSCSPISGHRSVSWYQQTPGQGLQFLFEYFSETQRNKGNFPGRFSGRQFSNSRSEMNVSTLELGDSALYLCASSLETGRNQPQHFGDGTRLSIL.

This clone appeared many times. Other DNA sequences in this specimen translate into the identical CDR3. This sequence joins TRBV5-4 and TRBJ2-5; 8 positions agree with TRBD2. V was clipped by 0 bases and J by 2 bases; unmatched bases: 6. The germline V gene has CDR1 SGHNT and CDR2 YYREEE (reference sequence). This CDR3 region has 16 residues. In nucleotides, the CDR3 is TGTGCCAGCAGCTTGGGGTCGGGGGGGCCGCAAGAGACCCAGTACTTC. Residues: CASSLGSGGPQETQYF.

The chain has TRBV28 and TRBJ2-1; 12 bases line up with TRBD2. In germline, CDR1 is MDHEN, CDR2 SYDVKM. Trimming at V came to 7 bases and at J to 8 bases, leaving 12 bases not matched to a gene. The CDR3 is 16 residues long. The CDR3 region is CASTHGGLAGLHEQFF. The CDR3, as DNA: TGTGCCAGCACCCATGGAGGACTAGCGGGACTCCATGAGCAGTTCTTC.